The source of this TCR beta chain is a study of regulatory T cells in long-lasting Graves disease. There are 14 residues in the CDR3. Germline V CDR1 and CDR2: DFQATT, SNEGSKA (reference sequence). Trimming took off 6 bases at V and 0 bases at J, with 14 bases between the two ends. This clonotype was recorded at least ten times. Its specificity is unknown. Findings of the study overall: Among samples with persistent disease, TRBV28, TRBJ1-2 and TRBJ2-5 were favored.

Specified time point: persistent/refractory GD, antithyroid drugs over 5 years with positive TRAb. Researchers made the TCR library from RNA that was extracted from PBMCs. In building TCR beta libraries, iRepertoire HTBI primers were used together with Arm-PCR of CDR3 regions. TCRdb re-derived calls from the multiplex PCR reads in MiXCR, one entry per CDR3 protein. The profile shows 350,000 to 500,000 distinct CDR3 sequences, approximately 22% of them singletons. This receptor was taken from a female donor with Graves disease. V usage is TRBV20-1 and J usage is TRBJ2-5; unclear D gene. The source material was peripheral blood mononuclear cells (PBMCs), sampled when the disease was refractory, from a patient treated with antithyroid drugs. The CDR3 bases are TGCAGTGCCGACCCCCTTTCGAACCAAGAGACCCAGTACTTC. Its protein product is CSADPLSNQETQYF.